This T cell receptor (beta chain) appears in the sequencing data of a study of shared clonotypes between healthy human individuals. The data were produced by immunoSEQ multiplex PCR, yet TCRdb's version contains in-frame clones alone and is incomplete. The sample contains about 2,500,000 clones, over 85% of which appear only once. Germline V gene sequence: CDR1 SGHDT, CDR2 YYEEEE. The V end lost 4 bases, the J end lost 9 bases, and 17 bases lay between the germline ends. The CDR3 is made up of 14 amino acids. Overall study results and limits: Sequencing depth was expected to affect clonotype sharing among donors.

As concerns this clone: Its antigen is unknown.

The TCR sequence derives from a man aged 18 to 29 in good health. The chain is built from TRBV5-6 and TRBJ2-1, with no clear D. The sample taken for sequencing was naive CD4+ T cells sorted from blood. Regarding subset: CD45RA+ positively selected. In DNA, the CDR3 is TGTGCCAGCAGCACCATTGACGGTGTGGGTGAGCAGTTCTTC. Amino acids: CASSTIDGVGEQFF.